The 14 T cell receptor beta chains given below trace back to one sample, sequenced in a study of beta chain features in type 1 diabetes. Isolated RNA was reverse transcribed in full, so expressed TCRB transcripts were sequenced. The table came from immunoSEQ multiplex PCR; TCRdb's copy has only in-frame clones and leaves some out. The sample has 970,000 or so clones; around a sixth are singletons. The sequencing sample was made of naive CD4+ T cells from blood. These receptors all stem from a young woman in good health.

This clone was counted a few times. The rearrangement uses TRBV13 and TRBJ2-7, with 11 positions matching TRBD1. The CDR3 has 18 amino acids. The J segment lost 3 bases and the V segment lost 6 bases, leaving 16 bases of the junction unmatched. Germline V CDR1 and CDR2: PRHDT, FYEKMQ (reference sequence). CDR3: CASSLKQLGTGGFYEQYF. CDR3 bases: TGTGCCAGCAGTTTAAAACAGCTCGGGACAGGGGGGTTCTACGAGCAGTACTTC. The whole variable domain, remainder taken from reference TRBV13 and TRBJ2-7, is AAGVIQSPRHLIKEKRETATLKCYPIPRHDTVYWYQQGPGQDPQFLISFYEKMQSDKGSIPDRFSAQQFSDYHSELNMSSLELGDSALYFCASSLKQLGTGGFYEQYFGPGTRLTVT.

The chain employs TRBV29-1 and TRBJ2-5; TRBD2 matches at 9 bases. The V and J ends lost 6 bases and 5 bases, in that order; junction bases with no gene match: 7. This CDR3 is 13 amino acids long. The germline gives CDR1 SQVTM, CDR2 ANQGSEA. The CDR3 loop is CSVPLAGRETQYF. CDR3 in DNA: TGCAGCGTCCCCCTAGCGGGACGGGAGACCCAGTACTTC.

This clone was counted a few times. The chain carries TRBV4-1 and TRBJ1-1; tentatively, D is TRBD1 (5 bases). Germline CDR1 reads MGHRA; CDR2 reads YSYEKL. V lost 4 bases and J lost 5, with 11 bases in between. This CDR3 is built from 13 residues. CDR3 amino acids: CASSRQEGTEAFF. The CDR3 DNA reads as TGCGCCAGCAGCCGCCAGGAGGGGACTGAAGCTTTCTTT.

The rearrangement uses TRBV19 and TRBJ2-7; the match to TRBD2 covers 16 bases. Germline values: CDR1 LNHDA, CDR2 SQIVND (reference sequence). This CDR3 is built from 17 residues. Losses at the gene ends were 11 bases for V and 3 bases for J; bases not matched to a gene: 13. Here the CDR3 reads CAVSRGLAGGPYYEQYF. DNA for the CDR3: TGTGCCGTGTCAAGGGGACTAGCGGGAGGGCCGTACTACGAGCAGTACTTC.

This clone has more than one count but fewer than ten. The chain links TRBV10-3 to TRBJ2-1; TRBD2 matches at 8 bases. The ends lost 8 bases at V and 6 bases at J; junction bases unmatched: 9. CDR3 size: 14 residues. Germline V lookup: CDR1 ENHRY, CDR2 SYGVKD. CDR3 loop: CAIQTGTRLNEQFF. The CDR3 bases are TGTGCCATCCAAACCGGGACTAGACTCAATGAGCAGTTCTTC.

The chain uses TRBV7-9 and TRBJ2-7; TRBD1 matches at 10 bases. V gave up 1 base and J gave up 1 base; unmatched junction bases: 4. Germline V gene data show CDR1 as SEHNR and CDR2 as FQNEAQ (reference sequence). This CDR3 has 16 residues. CDR3 in amino acids: CASSLVPGQGSYEQYF. As DNA, the CDR3 is TGTGCCAGCAGCTTAGTACCGGGACAGGGGTCCTACGAGCAGTACTTC.

This chain uses TRBV28 with TRBJ2-7; 8 bases align to TRBD1. The CDR3 is 16 amino acids. Germline assignment: CDR1 MDHEN and CDR2 SYDVKM. J was trimmed by 2 bases and V by 3 bases; bases with no gene match: 9. As DNA, the CDR3 is TGTGCCAGCAGTTTCCGGCCCGGGACAGGACCCTACGAGCAGTACTTC. Amino acids: CASSFRPGTGPYEQYF.

About this clone itself: Mismatch with germline at one junction end may stem from a read error. The rearrangement links TRBV7-9 to TRBJ1-2; TRBD1 matches 10 bases. The CDR3 length is 13 residues. CDR1 SEHNR and CDR2 FQNEAQ come from the germline V gene (reference sequence). The CDR3 nucleotides are TGTGCCAGCAGCTCACAGTGGACAGGGGGTTTTCTTTTC. Its protein product is CASSSQWTGGFLF.

The chain recombines TRBV29-1 with TRBJ2-3; 9 bases line up with TRBD2. The CDR3 spans 13 residues. Germline loops: CDR1 SQVTM, CDR2 ANQGSEA. V was clipped by 5 bases and J by 7 bases; unmatched bases: 7. Written as DNA, the CDR3 is TGCAGCGTTACCCGACTAGCGGAAAATACGCAGTATTTT. As protein: CSVTRLAENTQYF.

V usage is TRBV9 and J usage is TRBJ2-1, with a weak D call TRBD2 (6 bases). V lost 2 bases, J lost 9 bases, and 18 bases lay in between. The CDR3 loop spans 15 amino acids. CDR1 and CDR2 (germline): SGDLS, YYNGEE. DNA for the CDR3: TGTGCCAGCAGCGTGGGGACTTCGACGGAGGGTGAGCAGTTCTTC. Its protein product is CASSVGTSTEGEQFF.

This clone appeared a few times. The chain recombines TRBV5-1 with TRBJ2-7; D perhaps matches TRBD1 (5 bases). V was trimmed by 3 bases and J by 2 bases, leaving 12 bases between them. Germline CDR1 and CDR2: SGHRS and YFSETQ. The CDR3 loop spans 14 amino acids. The CDR3 coding sequence is TGCGCCAGCAGCTCCCTGGGGCTAGCCTACGAGCAGTACTTC. Encoded protein: CASSSLGLAYEQYF.

The V call is TRBV27, the J call TRBJ2-7; possibly TRBD2 for D (7 bases). CDR3 size: 15 residues. Trimming removed 4 bases from V and 4 bases from J, with 17 bases in between. The V gene's germline CDR1 is MNHEY and CDR2 SMNVEV (reference sequence). CDR3 sequence reads: CASSSQGRGRYEQYF. In DNA, the CDR3 is TGTGCCAGCAGTTCACAGGGTCGCGGGAGATACGAGCAGTACTTC.

The chain links TRBV28 to TRBJ2-3; D tentatively fits TRBD1 or TRBD2 (5 bases each). V was pared by 4 bases and J by 2 bases, with 13 bases between. The CDR3 contains 15 residues. Germline assignment: CDR1 MDHEN and CDR2 SYDVKM. CDR3 in amino acids: CASSWGGQHTDTQYF. As DNA, the CDR3 is TGTGCCAGCAGTTGGGGCGGGCAGCACACAGATACGCAGTATTTT.

The table lists this clone with a few counts. The chain uses TRBV7-3 and TRBJ2-7; D might be TRBD2 (7 bases). The germline CDR1 and CDR2 sequences are SGHTA and FQGTGA. Trimming took off 7 bases at V and 3 bases at J, with 16 bases between the two ends. The CDR3 sequence is 14 residues long. This CDR3 is CASNIQGLHYEQYF. The DNA of the CDR3 is TGTGCCAGCAACATACAGGGACTACACTACGAGCAGTACTTC.